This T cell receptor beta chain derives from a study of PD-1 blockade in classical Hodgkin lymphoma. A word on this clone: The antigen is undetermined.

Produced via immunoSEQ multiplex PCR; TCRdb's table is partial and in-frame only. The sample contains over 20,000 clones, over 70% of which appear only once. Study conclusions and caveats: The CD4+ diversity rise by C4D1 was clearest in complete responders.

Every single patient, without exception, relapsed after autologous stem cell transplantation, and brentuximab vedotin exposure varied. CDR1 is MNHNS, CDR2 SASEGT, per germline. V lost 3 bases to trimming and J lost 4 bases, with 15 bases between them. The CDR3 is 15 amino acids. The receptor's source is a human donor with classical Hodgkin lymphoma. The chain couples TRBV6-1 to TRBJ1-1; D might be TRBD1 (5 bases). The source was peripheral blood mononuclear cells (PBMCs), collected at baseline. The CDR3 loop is CASSDWGREGTEAFF. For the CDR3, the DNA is TGTGCCAGCAGTGATTGGGGCAGGGAGGGCACTGAAGCTTTCTTT.